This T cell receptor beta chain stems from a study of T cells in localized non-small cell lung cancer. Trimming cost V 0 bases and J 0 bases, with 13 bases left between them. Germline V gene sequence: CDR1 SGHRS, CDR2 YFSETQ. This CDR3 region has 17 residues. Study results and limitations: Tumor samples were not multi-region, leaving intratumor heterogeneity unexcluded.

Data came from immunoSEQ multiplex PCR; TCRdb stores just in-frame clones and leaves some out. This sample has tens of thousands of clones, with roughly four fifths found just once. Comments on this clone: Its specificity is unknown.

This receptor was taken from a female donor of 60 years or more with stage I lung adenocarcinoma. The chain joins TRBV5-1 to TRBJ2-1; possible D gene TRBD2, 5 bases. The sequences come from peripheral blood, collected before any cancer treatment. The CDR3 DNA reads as TGCGCCAGCAGCTTGGTGGCTAGCCAGAGCTCCTACAATGAGCAGTTCTTC. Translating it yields CASSLVASQSSYNEQFF.